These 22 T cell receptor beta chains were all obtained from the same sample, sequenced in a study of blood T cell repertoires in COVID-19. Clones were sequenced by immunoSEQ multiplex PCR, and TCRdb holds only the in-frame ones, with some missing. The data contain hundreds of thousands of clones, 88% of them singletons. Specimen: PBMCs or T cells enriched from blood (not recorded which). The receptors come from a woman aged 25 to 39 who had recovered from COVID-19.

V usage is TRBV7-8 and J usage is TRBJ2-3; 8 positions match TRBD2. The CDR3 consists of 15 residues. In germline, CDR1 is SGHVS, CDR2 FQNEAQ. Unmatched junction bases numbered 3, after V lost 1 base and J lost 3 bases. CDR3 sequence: CASSLVRGGTDTQYF. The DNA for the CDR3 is TGTGCCAGCAGCTTAGTTCGGGGGGGGACAGATACGCAGTATTTT.

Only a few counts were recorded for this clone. CDR3 in amino acids: CASSLVGTGENEQYF. CDR3 DNA: TGTGCCAGCAGCTTAGTTGGGACAGGGGAAAACGAGCAGTACTTC. The gene calls are TRBV7-2 and TRBJ2-7, with 10 bases fitting TRBD1. V lost 1 base, J lost 5 bases, and 5 bases stayed unmatched. This CDR3 comprises 15 residues. Germline values: CDR1 SGHTA, CDR2 FQGNSA.

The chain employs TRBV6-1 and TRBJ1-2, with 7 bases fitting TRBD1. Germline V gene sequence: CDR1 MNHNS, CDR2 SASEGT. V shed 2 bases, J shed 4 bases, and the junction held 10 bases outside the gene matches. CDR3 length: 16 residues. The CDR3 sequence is CASSEYVIAGGYGYTF. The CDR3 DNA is TGTGCCAGCAGTGAATACGTGATAGCAGGGGGCTATGGCTACACCTTC.

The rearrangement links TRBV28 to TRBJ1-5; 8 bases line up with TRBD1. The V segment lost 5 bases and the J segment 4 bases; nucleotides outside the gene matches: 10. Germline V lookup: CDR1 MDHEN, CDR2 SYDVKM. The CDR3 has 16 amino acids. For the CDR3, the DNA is TGTGCCAGCAGTGGCCTCGACAGGGGATGGAATCAGCCCCAGCATTTT. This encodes CASSGLDRGWNQPQHF.

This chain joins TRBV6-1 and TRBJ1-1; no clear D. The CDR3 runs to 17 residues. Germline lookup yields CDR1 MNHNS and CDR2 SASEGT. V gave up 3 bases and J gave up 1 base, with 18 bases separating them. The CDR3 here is CASSDIPGSGRNTEAFF. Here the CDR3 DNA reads TGTGCCAGCAGTGATATCCCCGGGTCCGGAAGGAACACTGAAGCTTTCTTT.

CDR3 DNA sequence: TGTGCCAGCAGTAGGAGTACCTCCTATAATTCACCCCTCCACTTT. Translation gives CASSRSTSYNSPLHF. The rearrangement joins TRBV27 to TRBJ1-6; D unclear. This CDR3 is built from 15 residues. Trimming stripped 5 bases from V and 0 bases from J, with 8 bases between. Per germline, CDR1 MNHEY and CDR2 SMNVEV (reference sequence).

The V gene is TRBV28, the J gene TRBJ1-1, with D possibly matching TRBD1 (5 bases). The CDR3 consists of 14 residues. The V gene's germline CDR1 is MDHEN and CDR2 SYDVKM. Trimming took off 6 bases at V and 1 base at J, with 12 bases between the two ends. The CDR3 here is CASSPGGRNTEAFF. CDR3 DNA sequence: TGTGCCAGCAGCCCGGGGGGAAGGAACACTGAAGCTTTCTTT.

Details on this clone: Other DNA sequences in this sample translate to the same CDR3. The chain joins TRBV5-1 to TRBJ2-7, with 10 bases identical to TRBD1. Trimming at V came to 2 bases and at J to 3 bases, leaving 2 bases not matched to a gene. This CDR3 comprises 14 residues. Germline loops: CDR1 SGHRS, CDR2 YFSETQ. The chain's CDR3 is CASSLRDRGYEQYF. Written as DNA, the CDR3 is TGCGCCAGCAGCTTAAGGGACAGGGGCTACGAGCAGTACTTC.

The chain's CDR3 is CASSPGVRGGYGYTF. CDR3 bases: TGTGCCAGCAGCCCCGGGGTTAGAGGAGGATATGGCTACACCTTC. The chain recombines TRBV5-6 with TRBJ1-2, with D hard to call. The germline gives CDR1 SGHDT, CDR2 YYEEEE. V lost 4 bases and J lost 5, with 18 bases in between. This CDR3 region has 15 residues.

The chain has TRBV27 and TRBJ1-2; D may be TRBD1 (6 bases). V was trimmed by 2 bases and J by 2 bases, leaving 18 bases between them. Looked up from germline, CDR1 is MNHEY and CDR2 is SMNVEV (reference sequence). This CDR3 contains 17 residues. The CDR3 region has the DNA TGTGCCAGCAGTTTAAGGGGACCGGGACACCTAAACTATGGCTACACCTTC. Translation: CASSLRGPGHLNYGYTF.

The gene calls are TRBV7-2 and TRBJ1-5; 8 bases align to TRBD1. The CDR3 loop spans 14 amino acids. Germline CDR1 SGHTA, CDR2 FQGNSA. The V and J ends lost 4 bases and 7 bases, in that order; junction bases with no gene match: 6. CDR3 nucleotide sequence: TGTGCCAGCAGCTCGAGACAGGGGCGCCAGCCCCAGCATTTT. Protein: CASSSRQGRQPQHF. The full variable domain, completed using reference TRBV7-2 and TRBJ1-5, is GAGVSQSPSNKVTEKGKDVELRCDPISGHTALYWYRQSLGQGLEFLIYFQGNSAPDKSGLPSDRFSAERTGGSVSTLTIQRTQQEDSAVYLCASSSRQGRQPQHFGDGTRLSIL.

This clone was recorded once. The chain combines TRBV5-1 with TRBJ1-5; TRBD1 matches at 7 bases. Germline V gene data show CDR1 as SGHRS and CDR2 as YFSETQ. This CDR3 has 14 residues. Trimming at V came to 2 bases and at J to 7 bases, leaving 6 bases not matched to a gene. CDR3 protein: CASSLEGGRQPQHF. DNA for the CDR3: TGCGCCAGCAGCTTAGAAGGGGGCCGCCAGCCCCAGCATTTT. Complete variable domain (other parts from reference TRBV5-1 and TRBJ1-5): KAGVTQTPRYLIKTRGQQVTLSCSPISGHRSVSWYQQTPGQGLQFLFEYFSETQRNKGNFPGRFSGRQFSNSRSEMNVSTLELGDSALYLCASSLEGGRQPQHFGDGTRLSIL.

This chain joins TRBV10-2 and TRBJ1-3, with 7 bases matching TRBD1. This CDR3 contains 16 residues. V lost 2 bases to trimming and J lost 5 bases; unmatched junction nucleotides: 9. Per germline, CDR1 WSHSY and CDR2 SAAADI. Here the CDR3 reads CASSEDRVWGRNTIYF. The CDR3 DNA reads TGCGCCAGCAGTGAGGACAGGGTATGGGGCCGAAACACCATATATTTT.

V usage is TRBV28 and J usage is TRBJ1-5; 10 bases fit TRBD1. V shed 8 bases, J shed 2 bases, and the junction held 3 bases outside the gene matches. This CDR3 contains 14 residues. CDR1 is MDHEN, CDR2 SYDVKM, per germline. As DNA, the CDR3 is TGTGCCAGCTGGACAGGGGGAGGCAATCAGCCCCAGCATTTT. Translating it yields CASWTGGGNQPQHF.

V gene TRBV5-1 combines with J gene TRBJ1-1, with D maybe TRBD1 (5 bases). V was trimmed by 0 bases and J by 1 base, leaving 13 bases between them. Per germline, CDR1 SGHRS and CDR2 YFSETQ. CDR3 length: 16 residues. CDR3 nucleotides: TGCGCCAGCAGCTTGGGGGTAGGGGTCCGGAACACTGAAGCTTTCTTT. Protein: CASSLGVGVRNTEAFF.

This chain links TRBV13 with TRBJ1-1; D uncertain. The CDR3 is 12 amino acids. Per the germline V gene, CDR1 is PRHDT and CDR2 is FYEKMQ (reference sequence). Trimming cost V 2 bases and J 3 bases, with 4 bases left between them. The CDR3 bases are TGTGCCAGCAGCTTACAGGACACTGAAGCTTTCTTT. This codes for CASSLQDTEAFF.

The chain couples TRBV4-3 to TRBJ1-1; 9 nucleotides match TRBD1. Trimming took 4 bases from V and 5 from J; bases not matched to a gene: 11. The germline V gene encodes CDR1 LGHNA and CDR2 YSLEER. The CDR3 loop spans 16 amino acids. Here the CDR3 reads CASSPTEDRGRTEAFF. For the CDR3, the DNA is TGCGCCAGCAGCCCGACCGAGGACAGGGGACGGACTGAAGCTTTCTTT.

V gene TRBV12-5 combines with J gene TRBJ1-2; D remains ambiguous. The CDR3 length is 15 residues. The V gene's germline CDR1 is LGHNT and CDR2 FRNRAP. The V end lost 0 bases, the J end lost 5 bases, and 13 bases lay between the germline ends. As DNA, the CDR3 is TGTGCTAGTGGTTTGGTACCCGGCGGATCGTATGGCTACACCTTC. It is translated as CASGLVPGGSYGYTF.

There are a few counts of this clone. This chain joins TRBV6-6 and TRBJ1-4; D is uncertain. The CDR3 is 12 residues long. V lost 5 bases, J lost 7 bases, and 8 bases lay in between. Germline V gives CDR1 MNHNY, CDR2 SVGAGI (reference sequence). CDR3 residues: CASSLSIEKLFF. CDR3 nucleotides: TGTGCCAGCAGTCTGAGTATTGAAAAACTGTTTTTT.

This CDR3 is CASSDSVNSPLHF. The CDR3 DNA reads as TGTGCCAGCAGTGACAGCGTAAATTCACCCCTCCACTTT. This chain connects TRBV6-1 to TRBJ1-6; no reliable D call. The CDR3 consists of 13 residues. Germline V lookup: CDR1 MNHNS, CDR2 SASEGT. V lost 3 bases and J lost 7, with 7 bases in between.

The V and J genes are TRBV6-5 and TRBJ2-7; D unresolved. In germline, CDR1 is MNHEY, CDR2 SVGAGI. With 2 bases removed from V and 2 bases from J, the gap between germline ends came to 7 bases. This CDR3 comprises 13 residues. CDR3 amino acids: CASSYNGAYEQYF. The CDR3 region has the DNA TGTGCCAGCAGTTACAATGGAGCCTACGAGCAGTACTTC.

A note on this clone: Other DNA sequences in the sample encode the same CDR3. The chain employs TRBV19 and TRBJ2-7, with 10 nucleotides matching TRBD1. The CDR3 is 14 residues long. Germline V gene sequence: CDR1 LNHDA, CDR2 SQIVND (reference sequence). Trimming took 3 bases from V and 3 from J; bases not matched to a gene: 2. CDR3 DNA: TGTGCCAGTAGTATCGGGACAGGGGACTACGAGCAGTACTTC. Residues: CASSIGTGDYEQYF.